The 12 T cell receptor beta chains below all came from one sample that was sequenced in a study of early T cells in non-severe SARS-CoV-2 infection. TCRdb re-analysed the 5' RACE reads in MiXCR, keeping a single row per CDR3 protein. The sample yields some 25,000 distinct CDR3 sequences, approximately 5.4% seen once. Sequenced sample: whole blood. These receptors were collected from an adult who was a healthcare worker with PCR-confirmed SARS-CoV-2 infection or an uninfected control (not recorded which).

Ten or more counts support this clonotype. The chain employs TRBV20-1 and TRBJ2-1; the D gene is possibly TRBD2 (7 bases). CDR3 length equals 14 residues. Germline V gene lookup returns CDR1 DFQATT and CDR2 SNEGSKA (reference sequence). Trimming removed 1 base at V and 4 bases at J, with 11 bases between. The CDR3 loop reads CSARAGGAYNEQFF. In DNA form, the CDR3 reads TGCAGTGCTAGAGCTGGGGGGGCTTACAATGAGCAGTTCTTC.

This clonotype was observed at least ten times. Here the CDR3 DNA reads TGTGCCAGCAGCTTGGCGCACAGGAACCGGGCTGAAGCTTTCTTT. This codes for CASSLAHRNRAEAFF. The chain joins TRBV5-5 to TRBJ1-1; possible D gene TRBD1, 5 bases. The CDR3 extends over 15 amino acids. V was pared by 0 bases and J by 6 bases, with 15 bases between. CDR1 and CDR2 (germline): SGHKS, YYEKEE (reference sequence).

This clonotype was picked up many times. The rearrangement links TRBV7-2 to TRBJ2-3; 8 nucleotides line up with TRBD2. Germline V gene sequence: CDR1 SGHTA, CDR2 FQGNSA. This CDR3 has 15 residues. The junction had 10 bases not matched to a gene; V was cut back by 6 bases and J by 5 bases. The CDR3 DNA reads TGTGCCAGCAGGCCGACGGGGGGGCTCGGAGATACGCAGTATTTT. This sequence encodes CASRPTGGLGDTQYF.

This clonotype was counted a few times. The genes are TRBV30 and TRBJ2-5; the match to TRBD1 covers 7 bases. V dropped 5 bases and J dropped 5; count of bases not matched to a gene: 11. Per germline, CDR1 GTSNPN and CDR2 SVGIG (reference sequence). The CDR3 extends over 14 amino acids. This CDR3 is CAWFDRALRETQYF. In DNA, the CDR3 is TGTGCCTGGTTTGACAGGGCTCTCCGGGAGACCCAGTACTTC. The complete variable domain, with remaining parts taken from reference TRBV30 and TRBJ2-5, reads SQTIHQWPATLVQPVGSPLSLECTVEGTSNPNLYWYRQAAGRGLQLLFYSVGIGQISSEVPQNLSASRPQDRQFILSSKKLLLSDSGFYLCAWFDRALRETQYFGPGTRLLVL.

A few counts support this clonotype. The CDR3 coding sequence is TGTGCCAGCAGCTTAAGGGCCGGCTCTAGCACAGATACGCAGTATTTT. It encodes CASSLRAGSSTDTQYF. The chain employs TRBV7-2 and TRBJ2-3, with D hard to call. Between the trimmed V and J ends, which lost 2 bases and 0 bases, there was a span of 12 bases. In germline, CDR1 is SGHTA, CDR2 FQGNSA. The CDR3 length is 16 residues.

This clonotype was seen a handful of times. CDR3 amino acids: CASSLDIHRGDDTGELFF. The CDR3 DNA follows: TGTGCCAGCAGCTTAGATATTCACAGGGGGGATGACACCGGGGAGCTGTTTTTT. This rearrangement joins TRBV11-2 to TRBJ2-2, with 8 nucleotides matching TRBD1. The germline CDR1 and CDR2 sequences are SGHAT and FQNNGV. V gave up 0 bases and J gave up 3 bases; unmatched junction bases: 9. The CDR3 is 18 amino acids.

This clonotype has at least ten counts. This chain joins TRBV24-1 and TRBJ2-1, with D unresolved. CDR1 and CDR2 from the germline V gene are KGHDR and SFDVKD. V was pared by 9 bases and J by 5 bases, with 10 bases between. CDR3 size: 12 residues. CDR3 region: CATGTDNNEQFF. The CDR3 nucleotides read TGTGCCACCGGTACCGATAACAATGAGCAGTTCTTC.

DNA for the CDR3: TGTGCCAGCAGCCCCACAGCGGGGGAAGAGACCCAGTACTTC. The encoded protein is CASSPTAGEETQYF. The chain employs TRBV21-1 and TRBJ2-5; the table's D call of TRBD2 was not tested on the DNA. TRBV21-1 is a pseudogene locus. The CDR3 loop spans 14 amino acids.

This clonotype has a handful of counts. The V and J genes are TRBV7-9 and TRBJ2-7, with 11 bases lining up with TRBD2. Germline V gene sequence: CDR1 SEHNR, CDR2 FQNEAQ (reference sequence). The CDR3 sequence is 15 residues long. Trimming at V came to 2 bases and at J to 4 bases, leaving 4 bases not matched to a gene. CDR3 loop: CASSLTLAGVYEQYF. CDR3 nucleotides: TGTGCCAGCAGCTTAACACTAGCGGGGGTGTACGAGCAGTACTTC. The whole variable domain, filled in from reference TRBV7-9 and TRBJ2-7, reads DTGVSQNPRHKITKRGQNVTFRCDPISEHNRLYWYRQTLGQGPEFLTYFQNEAQLEKSRLLSDRFSAERPKGSFSTLEIQRTEQGDSAMYLCASSLTLAGVYEQYFGPGTRLTVT.

This rearrangement joins TRBV12-3 or TRBV12-4 to TRBJ2-2; a weak D match, TRBD2 (5 bases). This CDR3 has 15 residues. Trimming took off 5 bases at V and 6 bases at J, with 16 bases between the two ends. CDR3 sequence (DNA): TGTGCCAGCAGTAGGACTGACGGTTCGGCCGGGGAGCTGTTTTTT. It yields the protein CASSRTDGSAGELFF.

This clonotype was picked up a small number of times. The V gene is TRBV11-2, the J gene TRBJ2-1; TRBD2 matches 7 bases. Trimming at V came to 3 bases and at J to 7 bases, leaving 9 bases not matched to a gene. Germline values: CDR1 SGHAT, CDR2 FQNNGV. This CDR3 region has 15 residues. CDR3 DNA: TGTGCCAGCAGCTTCACCGCGGGAGTCTCAAATGAGCAGTTCTTC. Translation: CASSFTAGVSNEQFF.

Many counts were recorded for this clonotype. The V call is TRBV7-2, the J call TRBJ2-7; D ambiguous. CDR3 size: 11 residues. Germline V gene lookup returns CDR1 SGHTA and CDR2 FQGNSA. Trimming shortened V by 5 bases and J by 10 bases, and 12 bases separated the two germline ends. The CDR3 loop reads CASSGRGPQYF. In DNA, the CDR3 is TGTGCCAGCAGCGGACGAGGCCCTCAGTACTTC.